In its sample, the clone carrying this T cell receptor (beta chain) was seen once. Its matching antigen is unknown. Pooling covered second doses at about 4 or about 12 weeks. The germline V gene has CDR1 SGHTA and CDR2 FQGTGA. The CDR3 has 13 amino acids. Trimming took 4 bases from V and 2 from J, leaving 8 bases between them. The data originate from a study of T cell responses to AZD1222 COVID-19 vaccine. The study's findings and limits: Unmutated variant regions reportedly attract nearly half of all spike-specific TCRs. With dominance at 160-218 and 743-854, vaccine-associated CD4 TCRs spanned spike. Clonal diversity may have been underestimated, and the donors were mostly white British, with more females than males.

The data were produced by immunoSEQ multiplex PCR, yet TCRdb's version contains in-frame clones alone and is incomplete. The table records about 39,000 clones, approximately 88% of them present only once. The input for sequencing was peripheral blood, taken 28 days after the second AZD1222 dose. The chain employs TRBV7-3 and TRBJ2-5; either TRBD1 or TRBD2 may fit D (5 bases each). The source is an adult who received the AZD1222 COVID-19 vaccine. CDR3 loop: CASSSGLQETQYF. CDR3 DNA: TGTGCCAGCAGCTCGGGGCTGCAAGAGACCCAGTACTTC.